This T cell receptor (beta chain) was found in a study of shared clonotypes between healthy human individuals. The ends lost 1 base at V and 6 bases at J; junction bases unmatched: 9. CDR1 is LGHNA, CDR2 YSLEER, per germline. The CDR3 length is 16 residues. Worth noting for this clone: The antigen remains unidentified.

Sequenced by immunoSEQ multiplex PCR; TCRdb stores in-frame clones only, minus some. The table includes fewer than 1.8 million clones, 98% detected once. Study-wide points: Memory subsets had estimated richness that was generally smaller than that of naive subsets.

Sequenced input: naive CD4+ T cells sorted from blood. The subset denotes: CD45RA+ positively selected. The rearrangement links TRBV4-3 to TRBJ2-3; TRBD2 matches 8 bases. The TCR sequence derives from a man under 40 in good health. In DNA, the CDR3 is TGCGCCAGCAGCCAAGCGGCTACCGGGAGGGGTGATACGCAGTATTTT. Residues: CASSQAATGRGDTQYF.